This T cell receptor (beta chain) is drawn from a study of T cell changes during pregnancy in multiple sclerosis (dated by TCRdb to the late 2010s). About the study as a whole: Changes in the T cell repertoire over the course of pregnancy were examined in this study in women with multiple sclerosis.

Receptors were amplified or captured by the immunoSEQ multiplex PCR assay. TCRdb mirrors the immuneACCESS table, restricted to in-frame sequences. Some clones are absent from its copies; in checked studies, under half trace to an unresolved V gene, and the reason for the others is unknown. This sample holds more than 35,000 clones; 92% were observed only once. The ten largest clones add up to over 0.75% of the sample. Comment on this clone: Its antigen target is currently unknown. No base quality values were provided; no much bigger clone lies one nucleotide off.

Trimmed from V: 6 bases; trimmed from J: 3 bases; junction bases lacking a gene match: 4. As encoded in the germline V gene (reference sequence), CDR1 is LNHDA while CDR2 is SQIVND. The CDR3 goes from the cysteine to the phenylalanine over 14 residues. Just CDR3 DNA is preserved here, 42 bases in frame from base 1. The TCR was taken from a female donor with multiple sclerosis, enrolled in a pregnancy study. The input for sequencing was CD4+ T cells from peripheral blood mononuclear cells, taken in the third trimester of pregnancy. The rearranged chain carries TRBV19 and TRBJ2-1, and TRBD1 aligns with 8 junction nucleotides. The CDR3 loop reads CASSLDRVYNEQFF. The DNA is TGTGCCAGTAGCTTGGACAGGGTCTACAATGAGCAGTTCTTC.